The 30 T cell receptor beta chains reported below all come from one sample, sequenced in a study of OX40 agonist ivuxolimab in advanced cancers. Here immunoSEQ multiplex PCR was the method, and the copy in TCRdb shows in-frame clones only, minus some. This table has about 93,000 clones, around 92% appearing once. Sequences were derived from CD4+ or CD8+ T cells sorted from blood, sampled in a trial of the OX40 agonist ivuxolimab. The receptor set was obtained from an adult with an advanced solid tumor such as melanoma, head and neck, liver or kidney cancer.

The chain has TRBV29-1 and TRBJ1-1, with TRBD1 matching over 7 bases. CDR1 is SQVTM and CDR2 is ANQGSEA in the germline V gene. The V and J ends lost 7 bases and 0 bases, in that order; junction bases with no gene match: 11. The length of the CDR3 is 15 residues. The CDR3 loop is CSADGQDLLNTEAFF. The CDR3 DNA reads TGCAGCGCAGACGGACAGGACCTTTTGAACACTGAAGCTTTCTTT.

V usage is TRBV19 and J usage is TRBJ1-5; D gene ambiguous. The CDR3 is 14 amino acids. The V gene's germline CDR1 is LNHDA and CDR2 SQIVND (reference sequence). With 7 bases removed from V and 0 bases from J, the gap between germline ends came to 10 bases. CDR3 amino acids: CASKWTDSNQPQHF. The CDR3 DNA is TGTGCCAGTAAATGGACGGATAGCAATCAGCCCCAGCATTTT.

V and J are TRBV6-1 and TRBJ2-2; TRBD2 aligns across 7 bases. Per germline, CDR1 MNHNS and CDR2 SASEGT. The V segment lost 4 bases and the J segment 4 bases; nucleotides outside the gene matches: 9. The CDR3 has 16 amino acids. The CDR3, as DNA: TGTGCCAGCAGTGGCGGGAGTGGAATGAGCACCGGGGAGCTGTTTTTT. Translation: CASSGGSGMSTGELFF.

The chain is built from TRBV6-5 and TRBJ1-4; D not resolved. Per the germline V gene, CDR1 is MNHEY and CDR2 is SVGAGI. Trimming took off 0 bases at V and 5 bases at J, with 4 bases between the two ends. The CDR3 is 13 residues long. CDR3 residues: CASSYSENEKLFF. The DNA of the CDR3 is TGTGCCAGCAGTTACTCGGAGAATGAAAAACTGTTTTTT.

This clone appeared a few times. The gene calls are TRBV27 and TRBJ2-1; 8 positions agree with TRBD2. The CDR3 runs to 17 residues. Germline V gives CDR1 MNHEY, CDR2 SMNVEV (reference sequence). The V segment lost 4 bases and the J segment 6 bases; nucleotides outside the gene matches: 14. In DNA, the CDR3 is TGTGCCAGCAGTTCTTATCGTGGGACTAGAAGGGGCAATGAGCAGTTCTTC. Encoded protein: CASSSYRGTRRGNEQFF.

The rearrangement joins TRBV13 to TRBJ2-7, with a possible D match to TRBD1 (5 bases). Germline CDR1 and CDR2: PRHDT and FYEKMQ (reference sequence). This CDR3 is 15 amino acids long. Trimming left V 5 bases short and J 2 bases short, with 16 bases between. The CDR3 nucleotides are TGTGCCAGCAGCCCTTTTGGGGCGCGAACCTACGAGCAGTACTTC. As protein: CASSPFGARTYEQYF. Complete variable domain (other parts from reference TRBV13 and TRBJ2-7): AAGVIQSPRHLIKEKRETATLKCYPIPRHDTVYWYQQGPGQDPQFLISFYEKMQSDKGSIPDRFSAQQFSDYHSELNMSSLELGDSALYFCASSPFGARTYEQYFGPGTRLTVT.

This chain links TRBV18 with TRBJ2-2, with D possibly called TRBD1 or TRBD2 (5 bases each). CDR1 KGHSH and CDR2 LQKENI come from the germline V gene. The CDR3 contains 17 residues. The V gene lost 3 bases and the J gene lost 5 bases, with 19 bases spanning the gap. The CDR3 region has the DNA TGTGCCAGCTCACCTGGGGGACGCCCTCCGGTTACCGGGGAGCTGTTTTTT. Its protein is CASSPGGRPPVTGELFF.

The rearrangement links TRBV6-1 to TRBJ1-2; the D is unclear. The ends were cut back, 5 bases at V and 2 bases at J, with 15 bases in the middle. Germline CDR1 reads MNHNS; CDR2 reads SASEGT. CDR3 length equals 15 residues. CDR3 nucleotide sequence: TGTGCCAGCAGTACCAAACGAGGGAACAACTATGGCTACACCTTC. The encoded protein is CASSTKRGNNYGYTF.

DNA for the CDR3: TGTGCCAGCCGGGGGCTGAACTATGGCTACACCTTC. This gives the protein CASRGLNYGYTF. This rearrangement joins TRBV6-5 to TRBJ1-2; TRBD1 might be the D (6 bases). CDR1 and CDR2 from the germline V gene are MNHEY and SVGAGI. Deletions cut 8 bases from V and 2 bases from J, with 9 bases between. This CDR3 region has 12 residues.

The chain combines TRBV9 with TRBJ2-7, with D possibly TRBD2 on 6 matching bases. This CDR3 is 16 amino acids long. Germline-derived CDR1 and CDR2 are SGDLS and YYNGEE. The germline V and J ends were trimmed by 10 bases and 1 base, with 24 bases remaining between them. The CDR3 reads CAAGNSTWQRSYEQYF. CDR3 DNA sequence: TGTGCCGCGGGGAACTCCACGTGGCAAAGGTCCTACGAGCAGTACTTC.

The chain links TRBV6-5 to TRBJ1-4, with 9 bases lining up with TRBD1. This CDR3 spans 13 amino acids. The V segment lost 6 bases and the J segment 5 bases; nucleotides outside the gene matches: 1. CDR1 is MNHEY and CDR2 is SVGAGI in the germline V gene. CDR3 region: CASSDRGNEKLFF. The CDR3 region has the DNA TGTGCCAGCAGCGACAGGGGGAATGAAAAACTGTTTTTT.

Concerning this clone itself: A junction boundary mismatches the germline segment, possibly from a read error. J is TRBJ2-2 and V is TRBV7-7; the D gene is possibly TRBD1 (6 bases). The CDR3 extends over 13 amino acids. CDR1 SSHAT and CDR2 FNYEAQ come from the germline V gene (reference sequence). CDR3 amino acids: CASSLRGSGELFF. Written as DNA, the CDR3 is TGTGCTAGCAGCTTAAGGGGGAGCGGGGAGCTGTTTTTT.

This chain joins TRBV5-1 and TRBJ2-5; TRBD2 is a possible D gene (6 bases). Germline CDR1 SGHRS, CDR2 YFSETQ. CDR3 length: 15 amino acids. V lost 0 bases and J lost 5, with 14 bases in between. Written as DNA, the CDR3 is TGCGCCAGCAGCTTGGCGGAGGGGCTGAGGGAGACCCAGTACTTC. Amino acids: CASSLAEGLRETQYF.

Here the CDR3 DNA reads TGTGCCAGCAGTCGTTACAGGGAGAACACCGGGGAGCTGTTTTTT. This gives the protein CASSRYRENTGELFF. The chain uses TRBV27 and TRBJ2-2; a weak D match, TRBD1 (6 bases). The CDR3 length is 15 residues. The V end was cut by 5 bases, the J end by 1 base, with 11 bases between. Germline loops: CDR1 MNHEY, CDR2 SMNVEV (reference sequence).

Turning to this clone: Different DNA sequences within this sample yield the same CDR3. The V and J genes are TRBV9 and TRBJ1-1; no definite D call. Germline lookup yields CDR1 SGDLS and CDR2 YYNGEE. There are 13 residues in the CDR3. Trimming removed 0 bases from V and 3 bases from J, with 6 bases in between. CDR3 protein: CASSVALDTEAFF. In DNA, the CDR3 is TGTGCCAGCAGCGTAGCTTTAGACACTGAAGCTTTCTTT.

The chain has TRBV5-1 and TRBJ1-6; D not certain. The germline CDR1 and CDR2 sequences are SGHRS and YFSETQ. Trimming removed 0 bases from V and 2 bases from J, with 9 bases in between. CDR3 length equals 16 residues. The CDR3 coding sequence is TGCGCCAGCAGCTTGGTCGAGGGCGCCTATAATTCACCCCTCCACTTT. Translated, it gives CASSLVEGAYNSPLHF.

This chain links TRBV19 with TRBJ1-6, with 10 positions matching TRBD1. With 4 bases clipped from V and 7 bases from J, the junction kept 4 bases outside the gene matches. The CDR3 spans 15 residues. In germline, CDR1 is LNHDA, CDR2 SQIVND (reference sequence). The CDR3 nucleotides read TGTGCCAGTAGTACTACGACAGGGGGCAATTCACCCCTCCACTTT. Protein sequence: CASSTTTGGNSPLHF.

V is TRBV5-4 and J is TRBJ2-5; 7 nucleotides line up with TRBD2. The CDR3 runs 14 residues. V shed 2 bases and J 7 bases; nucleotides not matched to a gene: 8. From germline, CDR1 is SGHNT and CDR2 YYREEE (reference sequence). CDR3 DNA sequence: TGTGCCAGCAGCTTTTTGGAGCGGGACGGGACCCAGTACTTC. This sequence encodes CASSFLERDGTQYF.

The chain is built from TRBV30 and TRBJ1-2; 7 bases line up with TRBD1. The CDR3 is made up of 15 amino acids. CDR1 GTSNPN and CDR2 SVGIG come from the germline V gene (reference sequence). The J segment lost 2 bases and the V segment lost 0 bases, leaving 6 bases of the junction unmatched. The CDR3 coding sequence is TGTGCCTGGAGTGTATTACAGGGGAGGAACTATGGCTACACCTTC. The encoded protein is CAWSVLQGRNYGYTF.

CDR3 sequence reads: CASSLEGTSGTDTQYF. As DNA, the CDR3 is TGTGCCAGCAGCTTAGAGGGGACTAGCGGCACAGATACGCAGTATTTT. The chain links TRBV7-2 to TRBJ2-3; TRBD2 matches at 10 bases. There are 16 residues in the CDR3. Germline loops: CDR1 SGHTA, CDR2 FQGNSA. V shed 1 base, J shed 1 base, and the junction held 2 bases outside the gene matches.

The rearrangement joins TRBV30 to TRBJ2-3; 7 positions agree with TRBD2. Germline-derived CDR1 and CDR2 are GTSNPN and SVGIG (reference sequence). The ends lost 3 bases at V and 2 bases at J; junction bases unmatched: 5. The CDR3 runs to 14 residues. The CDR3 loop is CAWRPSGSTDTQYF. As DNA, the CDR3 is TGTGCCTGGAGGCCTAGCGGTTCCACAGATACGCAGTATTTT.

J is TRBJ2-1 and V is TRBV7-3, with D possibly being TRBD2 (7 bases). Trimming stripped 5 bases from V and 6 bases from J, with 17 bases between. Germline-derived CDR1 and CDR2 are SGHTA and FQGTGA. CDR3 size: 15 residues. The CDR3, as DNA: TGTGCCAGCAGCCCCGCGGGGGCCCCTGCCAATGAGCAGTTCTTC. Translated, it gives CASSPAGAPANEQFF.

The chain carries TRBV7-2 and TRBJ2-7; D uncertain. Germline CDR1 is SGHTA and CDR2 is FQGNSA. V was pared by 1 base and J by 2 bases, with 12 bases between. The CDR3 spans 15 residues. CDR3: CASSLGTRPAYEQYF. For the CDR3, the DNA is TGTGCCAGCAGCTTAGGGACCAGACCTGCCTACGAGCAGTACTTC. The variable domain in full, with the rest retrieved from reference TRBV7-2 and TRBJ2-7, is GAGVSQSPSNKVTEKGKDVELRCDPISGHTALYWYRQSLGQGLEFLIYFQGNSAPDKSGLPSDRFSAERTGGSVSTLTIQRTQQEDSAVYLCASSLGTRPAYEQYFGPGTRLTVT.

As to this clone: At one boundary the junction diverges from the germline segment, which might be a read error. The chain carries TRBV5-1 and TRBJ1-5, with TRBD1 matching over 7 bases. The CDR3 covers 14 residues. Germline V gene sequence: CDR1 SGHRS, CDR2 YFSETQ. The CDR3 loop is CASSFFGTDQPQHF. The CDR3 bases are TGTGCCAGCAGCTTTTTCGGGACAGATCAGCCCCAGCATTTT.

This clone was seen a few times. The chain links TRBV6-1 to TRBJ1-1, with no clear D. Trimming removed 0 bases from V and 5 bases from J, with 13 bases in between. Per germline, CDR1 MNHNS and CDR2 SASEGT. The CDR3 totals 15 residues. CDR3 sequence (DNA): TGTGCCAGCAGTGAAGCGGCGGGCGCGGGAACTGAAGCTTTCTTT. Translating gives CASSEAAGAGTEAFF.

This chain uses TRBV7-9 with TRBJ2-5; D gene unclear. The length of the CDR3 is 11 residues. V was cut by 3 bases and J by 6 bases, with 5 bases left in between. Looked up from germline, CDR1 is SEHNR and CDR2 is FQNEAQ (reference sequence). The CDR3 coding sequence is TGTGCCAGCAGCTTGGAAAAGACCCAGTACTTC. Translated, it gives CASSLEKTQYF.

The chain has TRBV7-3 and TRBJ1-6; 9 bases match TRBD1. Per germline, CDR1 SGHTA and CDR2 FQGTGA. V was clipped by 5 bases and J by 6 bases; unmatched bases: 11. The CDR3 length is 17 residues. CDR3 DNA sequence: TGTGCCAGCAGCACCTCGGGACAGGGAGGCCTTAATTCACCCCTCCACTTT. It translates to CASSTSGQGGLNSPLHF.

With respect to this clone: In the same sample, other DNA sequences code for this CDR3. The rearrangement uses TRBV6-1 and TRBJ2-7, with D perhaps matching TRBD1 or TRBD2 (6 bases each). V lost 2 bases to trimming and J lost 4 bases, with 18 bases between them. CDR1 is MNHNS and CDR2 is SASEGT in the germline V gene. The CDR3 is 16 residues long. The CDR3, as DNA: TGTGCCAGCAGTGAAAACTCCAGTGGGGGGCAGTACGAGCAGTACTTC. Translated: CASSENSSGGQYEQYF.

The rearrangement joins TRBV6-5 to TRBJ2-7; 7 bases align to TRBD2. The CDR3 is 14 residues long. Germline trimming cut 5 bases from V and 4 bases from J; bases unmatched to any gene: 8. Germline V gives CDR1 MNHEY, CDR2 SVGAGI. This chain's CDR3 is CASSEQLAVYEQYF. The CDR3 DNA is TGTGCCAGCAGTGAACAGCTAGCGGTATACGAGCAGTACTTC.

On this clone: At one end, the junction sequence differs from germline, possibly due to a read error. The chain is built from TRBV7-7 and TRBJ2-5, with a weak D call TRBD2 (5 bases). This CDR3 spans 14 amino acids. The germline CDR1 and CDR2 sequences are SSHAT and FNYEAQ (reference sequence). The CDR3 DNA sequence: TGTGCTAGCAGCTTAGACGGGATTCAAGAGACCCAGTACTTC. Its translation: CASSLDGIQETQYF. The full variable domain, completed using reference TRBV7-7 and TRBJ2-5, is GAGVSQSPRYKVTKRGQDVTLRCDPISSHATLYWYQQALGQGPEFLTYFNYEAQPDKSGLPSDRFSAERPEGSISTLTIQRTEQRDSAMYRCASSLDGIQETQYFGPGTRLLVL.